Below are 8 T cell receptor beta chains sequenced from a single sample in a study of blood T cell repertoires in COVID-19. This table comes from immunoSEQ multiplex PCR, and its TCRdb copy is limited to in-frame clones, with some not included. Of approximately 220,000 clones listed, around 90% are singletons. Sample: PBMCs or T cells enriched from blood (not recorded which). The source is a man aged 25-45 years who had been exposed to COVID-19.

The CDR3 here is CASSQAGGLVDNTQYF. The CDR3 coding sequence is TGTGCCAGCAGCCAAGCGGGGGGGCTAGTCGACAATACGCAGTATTTT. The J gene is TRBJ2-3, the V gene TRBV3-1 (or the pseudogene TRBV3-2), with TRBD2 matching over 8 bases. After removal of 1 base from V and 7 bases from J, the junction contained 10 bases not matched to a gene. This CDR3 is 16 amino acids long. Germline loops: CDR1 LGHDT, CDR2 YNNKEL (reference sequence).

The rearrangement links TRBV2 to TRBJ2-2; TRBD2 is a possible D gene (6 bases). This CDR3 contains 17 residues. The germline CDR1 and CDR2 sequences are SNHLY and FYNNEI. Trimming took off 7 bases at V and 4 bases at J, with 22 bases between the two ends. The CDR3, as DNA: TGTGCCAGCAACGGCGGGGAGAATTTTCCCAGCACCGGGGAGCTGTTTTTT. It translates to CASNGGENFPSTGELFF.

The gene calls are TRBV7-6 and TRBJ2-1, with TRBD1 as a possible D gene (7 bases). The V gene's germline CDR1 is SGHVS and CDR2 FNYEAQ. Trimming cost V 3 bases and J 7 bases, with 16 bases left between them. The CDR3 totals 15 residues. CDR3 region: CASSFSGGLSNEQFF. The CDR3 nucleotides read TGTGCCAGCAGCTTTTCAGGGGGGCTCTCAAATGAGCAGTTCTTC.

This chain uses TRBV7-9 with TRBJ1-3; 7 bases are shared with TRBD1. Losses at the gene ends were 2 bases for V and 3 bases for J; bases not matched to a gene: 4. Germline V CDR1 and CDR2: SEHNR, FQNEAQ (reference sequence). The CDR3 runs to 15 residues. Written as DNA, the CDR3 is TGTGCCAGCAGCTTACCCACAGGGGTTGGAAACACCATATATTTT. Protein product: CASSLPTGVGNTIYF.

The CDR3 DNA sequence: TGTGCCAGCAGCAGCGCAGGGTTTGGCTACACCTTC. Translating gives CASSSAGFGYTF. The V call is TRBV11-2, the J call TRBJ1-2; tentative D call: TRBD1 (5 bases). The germline V gene has CDR1 SGHAT and CDR2 FQNNGV. V lost 5 bases and J 7 bases, leaving 11 bases between the germline ends. The length of the CDR3 is 12 residues.

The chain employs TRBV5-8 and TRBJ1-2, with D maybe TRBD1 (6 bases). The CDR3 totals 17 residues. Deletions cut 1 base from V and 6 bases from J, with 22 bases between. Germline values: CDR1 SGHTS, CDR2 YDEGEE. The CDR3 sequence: CASSLREGVTGSHGYTF. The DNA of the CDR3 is TGTGCCAGCAGCTTGCGCGAGGGGGTGACCGGGTCCCATGGCTACACCTTC.

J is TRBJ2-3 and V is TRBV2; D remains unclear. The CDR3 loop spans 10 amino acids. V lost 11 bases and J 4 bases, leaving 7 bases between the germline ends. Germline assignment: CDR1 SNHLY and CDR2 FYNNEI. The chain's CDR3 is CAPMADTQYF. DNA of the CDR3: TGTGCCCCTATGGCAGATACGCAGTATTTT.

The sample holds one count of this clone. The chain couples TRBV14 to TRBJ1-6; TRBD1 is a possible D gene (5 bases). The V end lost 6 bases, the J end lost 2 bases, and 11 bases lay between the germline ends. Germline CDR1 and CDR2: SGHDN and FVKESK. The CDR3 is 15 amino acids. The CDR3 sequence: CASSYQGTYNSPLHF. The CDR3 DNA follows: TGTGCCAGCAGTTACCAGGGAACCTATAATTCACCCCTCCACTTT.